The source of this T cell receptor beta chain is a study of beta chain features in type 1 diabetes. The isolated RNA, all of it, was reverse transcribed, so expressed TCRB transcripts were what got sequenced. This table comes from immunoSEQ multiplex PCR, and its TCRdb copy is limited to in-frame clones, with some not included. The sample records 970,000 or so clones, roughly 16% being singletons. V dropped 6 bases and J dropped 6 bases, with 21 bases sitting between them. Germline lookup yields CDR1 SNHLY and CDR2 FYNNEI. This CDR3 is 16 amino acids long. Overall study findings and caveats: Shorter TCRB CDR3s, moderately but significantly so, marked every one of the four CD4+ subsets in Type 1 diabetes patients.

To note about this clone: Antigen unknown.

The sequence derives from a young woman in good health. The sequenced sample consisted of naive CD4+ T cells from blood. The rearrangement links TRBV2 to TRBJ2-1; TRBD1 is a possible D gene (6 bases). The CDR3, as DNA: TGTGCCAGCAGATACGACAGGTTGGTGGGTGGCAATGAGCAGTTCTTC. Translated, it gives CASRYDRLVGGNEQFF.